This entry concerns a single T cell receptor beta chain. What it binds is not known. Libraries were prepared by immunoSEQ multiplex PCR; TCRdb keeps only in-frame clonotypes and omits some of them. In the table there are about 110,000 clones, approximately 90% of which are singletons. This CDR3 region has 12 residues. Germline V gene sequence: CDR1 MDHEN, CDR2 SYDVKM. The sample is drawn from a study of T cell responses to AZD1222 COVID-19 vaccine. Points from the study as a whole: The study identified only six AZD1222 recipients as seropositive at baseline. Once two AZD1222 doses were given, Spike-specific TCR breadth and depth went up.

The V gene is TRBV28, the J gene TRBJ2-7; 11 bases align to TRBD1. The material was peripheral blood, obtained on day 0 of AZD1222 vaccination. The clonotype was recovered from an adult in good health. CDR3 residues: CISGTGGYEQYF. CDR3 DNA sequence: TGTATATCCGGGACAGGGGGGTACGAGCAGTACTTC.